This TCR beta chain was recovered during a study of shared clonotypes between healthy human individuals. Study details: Each donor contributed plates that comprised three CD4 naive, three CD4 memory, two CD8 naive and one CD8 memory.

The study's findings and limits: Generation probability values for non-shared clonotypes were lower than those for clonotypes shared by all four donors.

Profiling relied on immunoSEQ multiplex PCR, and the TCRdb table lists in-frame clones only, not all of them. The sample consists of some 1.4 million clones, roughly 96% of them appearing once. About this clone: Its antigen is unidentified.

With 6 bases removed from V and 0 bases from J, the gap between germline ends came to 9 bases. Germline V gene lookup returns CDR1 LNHDA and CDR2 SQIVND (reference sequence). The CDR3 loop spans 14 amino acids. The chain links TRBV19 to TRBJ1-5; the D gene is possibly TRBD1 (5 bases). Sequenced sample: naive CD4+ T cells sorted from blood. The subset was: CD45RA+ positively selected. The clonotype comes from a man in his thirties or forties in good health. For the CDR3, the DNA is TGTGCCAGTAGGGGACTCTTTAGCAATCAGCCCCAGCATTTT. This gives the protein CASRGLFSNQPQHF.